The T cell receptor (beta chain) under discussion was sequenced for a study of T cell responses to AZD1222 COVID-19 vaccine. TCRdb keeps only in-frame clones here, not all; method: immunoSEQ multiplex PCR. The table has 150,000 or so clones, roughly 90% seen once. The CDR3 is made up of 10 amino acids. V lost 7 bases and J 13 bases, leaving 11 bases between the germline ends. Germline assignment: CDR1 MDHEN and CDR2 SYDVKM. This specimen consisted of peripheral blood, obtained on day 0 of AZD1222 vaccination. The TCR was taken from an adult in good health. This rearrangement joins TRBV28 to TRBJ2-4, with D hard to call. The CDR3 region has the DNA TGTGCCAGCAACTGGCCAGACCAGTACTTC. Its protein product is CASNWPDQYF.